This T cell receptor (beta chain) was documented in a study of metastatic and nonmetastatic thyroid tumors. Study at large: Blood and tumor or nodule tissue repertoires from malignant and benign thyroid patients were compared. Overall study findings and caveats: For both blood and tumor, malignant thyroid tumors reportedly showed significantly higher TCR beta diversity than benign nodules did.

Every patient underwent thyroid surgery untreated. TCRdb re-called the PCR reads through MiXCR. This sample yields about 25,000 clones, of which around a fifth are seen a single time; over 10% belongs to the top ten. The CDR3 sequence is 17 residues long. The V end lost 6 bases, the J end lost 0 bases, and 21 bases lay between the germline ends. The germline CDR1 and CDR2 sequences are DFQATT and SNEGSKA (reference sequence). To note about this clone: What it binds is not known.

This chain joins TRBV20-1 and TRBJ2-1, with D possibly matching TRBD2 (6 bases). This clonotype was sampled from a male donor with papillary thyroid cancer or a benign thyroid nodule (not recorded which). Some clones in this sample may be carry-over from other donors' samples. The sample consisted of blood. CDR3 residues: CSAYERGGRTSYNEQFF. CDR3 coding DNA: TGCAGTGCCTACGAACGGGGTGGGAGGACCTCCTACAATGAGCAGTTCTTC.